A single sample gave rise to the 23 T cell receptor beta chains below, sequenced in a study of tumor and adjacent non-tumor tissue in lung cancer. This sample's RNA came from whole unsorted tissue. Three rounds of nested PCR, following a modified ARM-PCR protocol, produced the TCRbeta library. From the multiplex PCR reads, TCRdb called clonotypes with MiXCR, one entry per CDR3 protein. The table includes over 110,000 distinct CDR3 sequences, around 60% detected once. The specimen was lung tumor tissue. These receptors came from a man between 60 and 75 years old with small cell lung cancer.

This clonotype is a singleton in its sample. The junction differs from germline at one of its ends, possibly a read error. V usage is TRBV12-3 or TRBV12-4 and J usage is TRBJ1-5; TRBD1 matches 7 bases. The CDR3 has 15 residues. The CDR3 DNA follows: TGTGCCAGCAGCCGAACAGGGGCATGGGATCAGCACCAGCATTTT. Amino acid sequence: CASSRTGAWDQHQHF.

This clonotype has only one observation. At one end, the junction sequence differs from germline, possibly due to a read error. J is TRBJ2-1 and V is TRBV12-3 or TRBV12-4, with 9 positions matching TRBD2. The CDR3 is 16 amino acids. The DNA for the CDR3 is TGTACCAGCAACAGACCCGGACTAGCGAGAGTGGATGAGCAGTTCTTC. Encoded protein: CTSNRPGLARVDEQFF.

Note on this clonotype: At one of its ends the junction is not consistent with the germline gene, which may arise from a read error. This chain uses TRBV2 with TRBJ2-1; a weak D match, TRBD2 (6 bases). This CDR3 has 14 residues. Germline CDR1 reads SNHLY; CDR2 reads FYNNEI. Here the CDR3 reads CASRETTPYNEQFF. Here the CDR3 DNA reads TGTGCCAGCCGGGAGACTACGCCTTACAATGAACAGTTCTTC.

To note about this clonotype: This clone may be a read error of a much larger clone one base away. The CDR3 protein is CTSRRTGYDGYTF. The CDR3 nucleotides read TGTACCAGCAGAAGAACAGGGTACGATGGCTACACCTTC. This chain connects TRBV6-1 to TRBJ1-2, with D perhaps matching TRBD1 (6 bases). CDR3 length: 13 amino acids. Germline V gene data show CDR1 as MNHNS and CDR2 as SASEGT.

Comments on this clonotype: With a much larger clone just one base away, this may be a read error. The V and J genes are TRBV12-3 or TRBV12-4 and TRBJ1-2; 10 bases fit TRBD1. CDR3 size: 15 residues. The CDR3 spells CASSLRDRGRYGYIF. CDR3 sequence (DNA): TGTGCCAGCAGTCTCCGGGACAGGGGACGCTATGGCTACATCTTC.

A remark on this clonotype: This clone may be a read error of a much larger clone one base away. V and J are TRBV6-6 and TRBJ2-7, with D perhaps matching TRBD1 (6 bases). Germline CDR1 reads MNHNY; CDR2 reads SVGAGI (reference sequence). V dropped 7 bases and J dropped 6 bases, with 13 bases sitting between them. CDR3 length: 12 amino acids. The CDR3 coding sequence is TGTGCCAGCAAAATGACAGGCTGCGAGCAGTACTTC. It codes for CASKMTGCEQYF.

A note on this clonotype: A junction boundary mismatches the germline segment, possibly from a read error. This chain joins TRBV6-6 and TRBJ2-2; 9 bases map to TRBD2. From germline, CDR1 is MNHNY and CDR2 SVGAGI (reference sequence). The CDR3 contains 16 residues. CDR3 protein: CASSCLGGTSYGKLFF. The CDR3 DNA reads TGTGCCAGCAGTTGCCTGGGTGGGACTAGCTACGGGAAGCTGTTTTTT.

A few counts support this clonotype. The chain carries TRBV6-1 and TRBJ2-5; 12 bases align to TRBD2. With 5 bases clipped from V and 4 bases from J, the junction kept 8 bases outside the gene matches. The CDR3 contains 16 residues. In germline, CDR1 is MNHNS, CDR2 SASEGT. This chain's CDR3 is CASSKRLAGEAETQYF. CDR3 bases: TGTGCCAGCAGTAAACGACTAGCGGGAGAGGCAGAGACCCAGTACTTC.

This clonotype was detected many times. V usage is TRBV6-5 and J usage is TRBJ2-5, with 7 bases that match TRBD2. The CDR3 extends over 12 amino acids. Trimming at V came to 6 bases and at J to 5 bases, leaving 3 bases not matched to a gene. Looked up from germline, CDR1 is MNHEY and CDR2 is SVGAGI. In DNA form, the CDR3 reads TGTGCCAGCAGGACTAGCTCCGAGACCCAGTACTTC. It is translated as CASRTSSETQYF.

Remarks on this clonotype: One end of the junction does not line up with germline, which may come from a read error. The rearrangement links TRBV6-6 to TRBJ1-4; tentatively, D is TRBD1 (5 bases). The CDR3 extends over 14 amino acids. Germline CDR1 is MNHNY and CDR2 is SVGAGI (reference sequence). CDR3 residues: CVSSLTATNEKLFF. The CDR3 region has the DNA TGTGTCAGCAGCCTGACAGCCACTAATGAAAAACTGTTTTTT.

To note about this clonotype: A much larger clone lies one base from this, so it may be a read error. The genes are TRBV20-1 and TRBJ2-1, with unresolved D. Germline V gene lookup returns CDR1 DFQATT and CDR2 SNEGSKA (reference sequence). CDR3 size: 11 residues. CDR3 coding DNA: TGCGGTGCTAGATCCGGAAGCCAGCAGTTCTTC. Translating it yields CGARSGSQQFF.

In its sample, this clonotype was seen a few times. This chain uses TRBV20-1 with TRBJ2-1; 15 nucleotides match TRBD2. The CDR3 extends over 16 amino acids. Germline V CDR1 and CDR2: DFQATT, SNEGSKA (reference sequence). With V trimmed by 1 base and J by 7 bases, 5 bases remained unmatched. The CDR3 DNA is TGCAGTGCTAGAGGGACTAGCGGGAGGGTCGGTAATGAGCAGTTCTTC. Amino acid sequence: CSARGTSGRVGNEQFF.

V and J are TRBV6-2 or TRBV6-3 and TRBJ2-7; 7 bases line up with TRBD1. Germline trimming cut 5 bases from V and 3 bases from J; bases unmatched to any gene: 4. CDR1 and CDR2 (germline): MNHEY, SVGEGT. The CDR3 is 13 amino acids. The CDR3 is CASSPTGSYEQYV. CDR3 coding DNA: TGTGCCAGCAGTCCGACAGGGAGCTACGAGCAGTACGTC.

The chain couples TRBV5-4 to TRBJ2-3, with 12 bases fitting TRBD1. The CDR3 covers 17 residues. V lost 5 bases to trimming and J lost 4 bases; unmatched junction nucleotides: 11. CDR1 and CDR2 from the germline V gene are SGHNT and YYREEE (reference sequence). The CDR3 loop is CASSRAGTGGQADTQYF. In DNA, the CDR3 is TGTGCCAGCAGTAGGGCTGGGACAGGGGGCCAAGCAGATACGCAGTATTTT.

As for this clonotype: Because it lacks the conserved phenylalanine or tryptophan at the end, this CDR3 is likely a read error. This sequence joins TRBV11-1 and TRBJ2-7, with D perhaps matching TRBD1 (6 bases). The CDR3 is made up of 13 amino acids. Germline V gene lookup returns CDR1 SGHAT and CDR2 FQDESV (reference sequence). The CDR3 spells CTSSPGQFYEQYL. CDR3 nucleotides: TGTACCAGCAGCCCCGGACAGTTCTACGAGCAGTACTTA.

A single count supports this clonotype. The chain recombines TRBV4-1 with TRBJ2-7, with D perhaps matching TRBD2 (5 bases). Germline-derived CDR1 and CDR2 are MGHRA and YSYEKL. Deletions cut 0 bases from V and 9 bases from J, with 12 bases between. The CDR3 length is 13 residues. The CDR3 protein is CASSQDRRGLQYV. The CDR3 bases are TGCGCCAGCAGCCAAGATCGTCGAGGGCTGCAGTACGTC.

This clonotype has ten or more counts. This chain links TRBV7-8 with TRBJ2-1; 10 nucleotides line up with TRBD2. CDR1 is SGHVS and CDR2 is FQNEAQ in the germline V gene. The V gene end was trimmed by 1 base and the J gene end by 12 bases; junction bases not matched to a gene: 12. The length of the CDR3 is 16 residues. CDR3 amino acids: CASSLVASGSLGGQFF. As DNA, the CDR3 is TGTGCCAGCAGCTTAGTGGCTAGCGGGAGCCTAGGGGGGCAGTTCTTC.

The genes are TRBV12-3 or TRBV12-4 and TRBJ2-5; 9 bases are a match to TRBD2. The CDR3 totals 14 residues. The V and J ends lost 10 bases and 5 bases, in that order; junction bases with no gene match: 11. Here the CDR3 DNA reads TGTGCCAACAGCGTCGGACTAGCGTCCGAGACCCAGTACTTC. Translated, it gives CANSVGLASETQYF.

This chain connects TRBV11-2 to TRBJ1-1; no firm D call. Trimming removed 9 bases at V and 2 bases at J, with 25 bases between. Germline CDR1 SGHAT, CDR2 FQNNGV. This CDR3 has 17 amino acids. CDR3 amino acids: CASNSKQVPRINTEAFF. CDR3 nucleotides: TGTGCCAGTAACTCAAAGCAGGTGCCAAGGATAAACACTGAAGCTTTCTTT.

This clonotype was counted at least ten times. This chain joins TRBV6-1 and TRBJ2-1; TRBD2 might be the D (7 bases). CDR1 is MNHNS, CDR2 SASEGT, per germline. The germline V and J ends were trimmed by 6 bases and 4 bases, with 19 bases remaining between them. The CDR3 spans 16 residues. The CDR3 loop reads CASSEGGSRRYNEQFF. CDR3 DNA: TGTGCCAGCAGCGAGGGGGGGTCGAGGCGGTACAATGAGCAGTTCTTC.

The chain is built from TRBV12-3 or TRBV12-4 and TRBJ1-3; D is ambiguous. The CDR3 sequence is 14 residues long. V lost 2 bases to trimming and J lost 13 bases, with 18 bases between them. This CDR3 is CASSLRYSGSTIYF. For the CDR3, the DNA is TGTGCCAGCAGTTTACGGTACTCTGGAAGCACTATATATTTT.

This chain joins TRBV5-4 and TRBJ2-7; 7 bases are a match to TRBD1. Germline CDR1 reads SGHNT; CDR2 reads YYREEE (reference sequence). V shed 4 bases, J shed 1 base, and the junction held 8 bases outside the gene matches. The CDR3 length is 15 residues. The CDR3: CASSRPGQWSYEQYV. The CDR3 coding sequence is TGTGCCAGCAGCCGGCCGGGACAGTGGTCCTACGAGCAGTACGTC.

In its sample, this clonotype was seen a few times. The V call is TRBV13, the J call TRBJ2-1; no clear D gene. Germline assignment: CDR1 PRHDT and CDR2 FYEKMQ (reference sequence). The germline V and J ends were trimmed by 0 bases and 8 bases, with 8 bases remaining between them. This CDR3 is built from 13 residues. The CDR3 loop is CASSLGPRDEQFF. CDR3 bases: TGTGCCAGCAGCTTAGGCCCTAGGGATGAGCAGTTCTTC.